The 9 T cell receptor beta chains given below trace back to one sample, sequenced in a study of vaccination and CD4 T cells after COVID-19. Which antigens these TCRs recognize remains unknown. As for treatment: roughly ten-day PBMC culture with coronavirus spike peptide pools or control peptides (ViraFEST assay). Sequenced with the Oncomine TCR Beta short-read assay was DNA taken from cultured CD4+ T cells. MiXCR, run by TCRdb on the PCR reads, gives a single entry per CDR3 protein. The sample yields under 8,000 distinct CDR3 sequences, 50% to 75% seen once. The sequencing input was CD4+ T cells from blood, cultured in vitro. All receptors come from a human donor who had recovered from COVID-19.

In DNA, the CDR3 is TGTGCCACCAGTGACGCAACCCGGACGGGCTACGAGCAGTACTTC. Translating gives CATSDATRTGYEQYF. The chain couples TRBV24-1 to TRBJ2-7; D unclear. The CDR3 has 15 residues. Deletions cut 4 bases from V and 3 bases from J, with 15 bases between. Germline V gene lookup returns CDR1 KGHDR and CDR2 SFDVKD.

The table lists this clonotype with a few counts. The J gene is TRBJ2-2, the V gene TRBV7-6; no clear D gene. The CDR3 is 16 amino acids. Germline-derived CDR1 and CDR2 are SGHVS and FNYEAQ. Trimming removed 5 bases at V and 0 bases at J, with 13 bases between. CDR3 residues: CASSPMRLSNTGELFF. DNA for the CDR3: TGTGCCAGCAGCCCCATGCGGCTTTCGAACACCGGGGAGCTGTTTTTT.

The count of this clonotype is one. The V gene is TRBV11-2, the J gene TRBJ1-2; D is undetermined. The CDR3 is 12 residues long. V was cut by 0 bases and J by 6 bases, with 5 bases left in between. Germline loops: CDR1 SGHAT, CDR2 FQNNGV. The CDR3 is CASSLETNGYTF. CDR3 sequence (DNA): TGTGCCAGCAGCTTAGAGACCAATGGCTACACCTTC.

A few counts support this clonotype. The chain is built from TRBV6-1 and TRBJ1-1; D is possibly TRBD1 (5 bases). Trimming took 5 bases from V and 1 from J, leaving 14 bases between them. This CDR3 is 15 amino acids long. Germline assignment: CDR1 MNHNS and CDR2 SASEGT. CDR3 nucleotides: TGTGCCAGCAGTAAACCCGGGACGGCGAACACTGAAGCTTTCTTT. Residues: CASSKPGTANTEAFF.

The chain is built from TRBV6-2 or TRBV6-3 and TRBJ1-6; D call uncertain. The CDR3 runs 15 residues. Looked up from germline, CDR1 is MNHEY and CDR2 is SVGEGT. The germline V and J ends were trimmed by 2 bases and 0 bases, with 5 bases remaining between them. CDR3 sequence (DNA): TGTGCCAGCAGTTACCGGAGCTCCTATAATTCACCCCTCCACTTT. This encodes CASSYRSSYNSPLHF.

This clonotype was recorded once. This chain links TRBV20-1 with TRBJ2-2; D is perhaps TRBD2 (7 bases). Germline V gives CDR1 DFQATT, CDR2 SNEGSKA (reference sequence). The length of the CDR3 is 16 residues. The ends were cut back, 0 bases at V and 6 bases at J, with 17 bases in the middle. This CDR3 reads CSARDPAGAGAGELFF. The CDR3 DNA reads as TGCAGTGCTAGAGATCCGGCGGGGGCGGGGGCCGGGGAGCTGTTTTTT.

The V gene is TRBV27, the J gene TRBJ1-5; a weak D match, TRBD1 (5 bases). CDR3 length: 14 residues. The V and J ends lost 3 bases and 6 bases respectively, with 12 bases between them. Germline CDR1 and CDR2: MNHEY and SMNVEV (reference sequence). The CDR3 reads CASSFLGGGQPQHF. The DNA of the CDR3 is TGTGCCAGCAGTTTTTTGGGGGGTGGTCAGCCCCAGCATTTT.

In its sample, this clonotype was seen a few times. J is TRBJ2-3 and V is TRBV7-2; no clear D. There are 13 residues in the CDR3. V dropped 2 bases and J dropped 5 bases, with 8 bases sitting between them. Per the germline V gene, CDR1 is SGHTA and CDR2 is FQGNSA. The CDR3 bases are TGTGCCAGCAGCTTACCTTTTCAAGATACGCAGTATTTT. Residues: CASSLPFQDTQYF.

This clonotype was detected only a few times. CDR3 sequence reads: CASVSGITEAFF. The CDR3 nucleotides are TGTGCCAGCGTTTCAGGGATCACTGAAGCTTTCTTT. The rearrangement joins TRBV28 to TRBJ1-1, with D perhaps TRBD1 (5 bases). Germline V lookup: CDR1 MDHEN, CDR2 SYDVKM. Trimming left V 8 bases short and J 4 bases short, with 11 bases between. The CDR3 sequence is 12 residues long.